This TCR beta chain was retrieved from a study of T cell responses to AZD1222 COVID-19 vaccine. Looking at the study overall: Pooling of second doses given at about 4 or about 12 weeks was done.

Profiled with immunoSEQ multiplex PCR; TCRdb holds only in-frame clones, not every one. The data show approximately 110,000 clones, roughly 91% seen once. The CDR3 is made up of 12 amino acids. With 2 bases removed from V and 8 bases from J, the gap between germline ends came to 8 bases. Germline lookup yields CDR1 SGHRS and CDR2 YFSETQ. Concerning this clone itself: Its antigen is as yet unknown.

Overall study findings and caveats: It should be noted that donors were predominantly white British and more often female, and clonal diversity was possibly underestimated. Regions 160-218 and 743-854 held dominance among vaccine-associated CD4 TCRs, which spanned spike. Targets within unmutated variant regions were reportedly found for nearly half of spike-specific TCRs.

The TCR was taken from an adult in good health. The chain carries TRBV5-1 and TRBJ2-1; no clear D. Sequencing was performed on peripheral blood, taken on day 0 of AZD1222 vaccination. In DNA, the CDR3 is TGCGCCAGCAGCTTTGGTTTTGATGAGCAGTTCTTC. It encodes CASSFGFDEQFF.